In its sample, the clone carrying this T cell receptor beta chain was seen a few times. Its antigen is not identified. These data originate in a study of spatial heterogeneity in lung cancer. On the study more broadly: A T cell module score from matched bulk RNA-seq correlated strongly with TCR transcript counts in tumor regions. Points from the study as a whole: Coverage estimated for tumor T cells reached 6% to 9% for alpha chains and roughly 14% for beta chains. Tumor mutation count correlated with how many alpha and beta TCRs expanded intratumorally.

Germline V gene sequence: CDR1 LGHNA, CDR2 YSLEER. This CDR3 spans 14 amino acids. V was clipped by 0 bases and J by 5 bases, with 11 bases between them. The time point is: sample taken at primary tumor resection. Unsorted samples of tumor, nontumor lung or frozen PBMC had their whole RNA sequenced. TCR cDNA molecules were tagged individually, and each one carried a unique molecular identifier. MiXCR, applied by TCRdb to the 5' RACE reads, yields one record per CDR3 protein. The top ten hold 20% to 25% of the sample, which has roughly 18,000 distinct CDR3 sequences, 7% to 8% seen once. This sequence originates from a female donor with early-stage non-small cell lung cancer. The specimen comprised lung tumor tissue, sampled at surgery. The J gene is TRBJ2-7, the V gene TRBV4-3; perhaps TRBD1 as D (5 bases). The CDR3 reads CASSQDSVGDEQYF. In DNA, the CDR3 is TGCGCCAGCAGCCAAGATTCCGTAGGGGACGAGCAGTACTTC.